This TCR beta chain derives from a study of regulatory T cells in long-lasting Graves disease. Of note for this clonotype: Its antigen is still unknown.

The authors built TCR beta libraries using iRepertoire HTBI primers and Arm-PCR of CDR3 regions. Original analysis: The study identified 62 TRBV and 14 to 15 TRBJ segments across samples. TCRdb ran MiXCR on the multiplex PCR reads and lists one entry per CDR3 protein. V and J calls and clone size were set by TCRdb, not the authors. This sample carries 600,000 to 850,000 distinct CDR3 sequences, around 32% of them seen once, and the ten largest clones take 40% to 50%. Time point here: persistent/refractory GD, antithyroid drugs over 5 years with positive TRAb. The TCR library used RNA extracted from PBMCs. The patient group derived from an endocrinology department in Xi'an, China. CDR1 and CDR2 from the germline V gene are LGHNT and FRNRAP. CDR3 size: 12 residues. Overall study results and limits: Repertoires from persistent disease leaned toward TRBV28, TRBJ1-2 and TRBJ2-5.

This material consisted of peripheral blood mononuclear cells (PBMCs), taken when the disease was refractory, from a patient treated with antithyroid drugs. The J gene is TRBJ2-3, the V gene TRBV12-5; the D gene is possibly TRBD2 (5 bases). This sequence originates from a female donor with Graves disease. CDR3 amino acids: CACGRGTDTQYF. CDR3 DNA: TGTGCCTGCGGGCGGGGCACAGATACGCAGTATTTT.